The T cell receptor beta chain described here comes from a study of cytomegalovirus exposure and HLA in healthy donors. Findings and caveats of the study: What was likely a sequencing artifact was a cluster of highly shared sequence variants. Reports described diagnosis of cytomegalovirus status by the classifier as highly specific and sensitive. TCR beta chain V- and J-gene trimming was linked, in a later analysis, to a missense variant in DCLRE1C.

From germline, CDR1 is SGHNT and CDR2 YYREEE (reference sequence). The junction had 4 bases not matched to a gene; V was cut back by 4 bases and J by 2 bases. The CDR3 has 14 residues. A note on this clone: Its antigen remains unidentified. The sample carries other DNA sequences with the same CDR3.

Both 60 Vbeta primers and 13 Jbeta primers went into the PCR. Measured with immunoSEQ multiplex PCR; TCRdb has only the in-frame clones, and not every one. The data show about 190,000 clones, 80% to 85% seen once. Donors showed nominal health when sampled, although they likely had unrecorded immune exposures. The TCR comes from a woman under 30 in good health and CMV-seropositive. The rearrangement links TRBV5-4 to TRBJ2-5; 8 positions agree with TRBD1. The sequencing input was PBMCs. In nucleotides, the CDR3 is TGTGCCAGCAGCCAAGGGACAGGACAAGAGACCCAGTACTTC. Translated: CASSQGTGQETQYF.